The 14 T cell receptor beta chains below all came from one sample that was sequenced in a study of T-cell reconstitution after alpha-beta-depleted transplantation in children. Molecular barcoding with unique molecular identifiers was used for the TCRbeta library. TCRdb redid the calling of the PCR reads with MiXCR, one entry per CDR3 protein. Of a few hundred thousand distinct CDR3 sequences in the sample, approximately 20% were seen once. The specimen comprised PBMCs, mostly from graft donor cells, sampled 180 days after TCRalphabeta/CD19-depleted stem cell transplant. All receptors derive from a male patient younger than 18 who had a stem cell transplant for acute lymphoblastic leukemia, so the T cells may come from the graft donor.

The V call is TRBV20-1, the J call TRBJ1-5; tentatively, D is TRBD1 (5 bases). The CDR3 sequence is 15 residues long. Trimming stripped 4 bases from V and 2 bases from J, with 15 bases between. CDR1 is DFQATT and CDR2 is SNEGSKA in the germline V gene (reference sequence). The CDR3 bases are TGCAGTGCTATTGGGGGAAGTTTTCGCAATCAGCCCCAGCATTTT. Translated, it gives CSAIGGSFRNQPQHF.

This clonotype was detected only a few times. The chain couples TRBV19 to TRBJ1-1; D uncertain. The CDR3 is 13 amino acids. The germline V and J ends were trimmed by 3 bases and 1 base, with 6 bases remaining between them. Germline values: CDR1 LNHDA, CDR2 SQIVND (reference sequence). CDR3 bases: TGTGCCAGTAGTATGGTTTCGAACACTGAAGCTTTCTTT. It codes for CASSMVSNTEAFF. Using reference TRBV19 and TRBJ1-1 for the parts outside the CDR3, the full variable domain is DGGITQSPKYLFRKEGQNVTLSCEQNLNHDAMYWYRQDPGQGLRLIYYSQIVNDFQKGDIAEGYSVSREKKESFPLTVTSAQKNPTAFYLCASSMVSNTEAFFGQGTRLTVV.

This clonotype was recorded a few times. This chain connects TRBV24-1 to TRBJ2-4; D may be TRBD2 (5 bases). CDR1 is KGHDR, CDR2 SFDVKD, per germline. The CDR3 spans 13 residues. V was trimmed by 0 bases and J by 10 bases, leaving 9 bases between them. In DNA, the CDR3 is TGTGCCACCAGTGATTTGCGTCGAGGGATTCAGTACTTC. Translating it yields CATSDLRRGIQYF.

This clonotype has a count of ten or more. This sequence joins TRBV29-1 and TRBJ2-4, with D possibly being TRBD1 (5 bases). The CDR3 spans 14 residues. Trimming pared 4 bases from V and 1 base from J, leaving 11 bases between. Germline V gene data show CDR1 as SQVTM and CDR2 as ANQGSEA. CDR3 sequence (DNA): TGCAGCGTTGTAAACCCAGGGGCCAAAAACATTCAGTACTTC. It codes for CSVVNPGAKNIQYF.

This clonotype was seen just once. This may be a read error, as it is one base from a much larger clone. The V gene is TRBV12-3 or TRBV12-4, the J gene TRBJ2-3; 12 bases line up with TRBD1. The CDR3 is 19 amino acids. V lost 9 bases and J lost 5; bases outside the gene matches: 21. DNA for the CDR3: TGTGCCAGTTTCCCGCATATACCCCGGGACAGGGGGCCGAGAGATACGCAGTATTTT. It specifies CASFPHIPRDRGPRDTQYF.

The CDR3, as DNA: TGCGCCAGCAGCTTGGCGGCAGGGGGAAGCGCTGAAGCTTTCTTT. This codes for CASSLAAGGSAEAFF. The chain is built from TRBV5-1 and TRBJ1-1; TRBD1 matches 7 bases. The CDR3 contains 15 residues. J gave up 6 bases and V 0 bases, and 8 bases lay outside the gene matches. CDR1 SGHRS and CDR2 YFSETQ come from the germline V gene. The full variable domain, in which reference TRBV5-1 and TRBJ1-1 provide the parts outside the CDR3, is KAGVTQTPRYLIKTRGQQVTLSCSPISGHRSVSWYQQTPGQGLQFLFEYFSETQRNKGNFPGRFSGRQFSNSRSEMNVSTLELGDSALYLCASSLAAGGSAEAFFGQGTRLTVV.

Here the CDR3 reads CASSKERDQGAKNIQYF. The CDR3 DNA reads TGTGCCAGCAGCAAAGAACGAGATCAGGGGGCCAAAAACATTCAGTACTTC. The chain is built from TRBV21-1 and TRBJ2-4; TRBD1, the table's D call, was not compared with the DNA. TRBV21-1 is designated a pseudogene. The CDR3 loop spans 17 amino acids.

The J gene is TRBJ2-2, the V gene TRBV9, with D hard to call. Germline V CDR1 and CDR2: SGDLS, YYNGEE. With 0 bases removed from V and 4 bases from J, the gap between germline ends came to 10 bases. The CDR3 has 15 residues. CDR3 sequence: CASSVDPSGTGELFF. The CDR3, as DNA: TGTGCCAGCAGCGTAGATCCTTCCGGCACCGGGGAGCTGTTTTTT.

This clonotype has just a few counts. The chain employs TRBV5-1 and TRBJ2-7; 8 nucleotides align to TRBD2. CDR3 length equals 19 residues. Per germline, CDR1 SGHRS and CDR2 YFSETQ. The V segment lost 0 bases and the J segment 4 bases; nucleotides outside the gene matches: 18. The CDR3 sequence is CASSLAGGRPGLGIYEQYF. The DNA for the CDR3 is TGCGCCAGCAGCTTGGCCGGTGGCCGGCCGGGACTAGGGATTTACGAGCAGTACTTC.

This clonotype came up a few times. This chain connects TRBV5-1 to TRBJ2-7; TRBD1 aligns across 8 bases. This CDR3 contains 14 residues. After removal of 1 base from V and 3 bases from J, the junction contained 3 bases not matched to a gene. Per germline, CDR1 SGHRS and CDR2 YFSETQ. In DNA form, the CDR3 reads TGCGCCAGCAGCTTGATAGGACAGGGCTACGAGCAGTACTTC. Protein: CASSLIGQGYEQYF.

The genes are TRBV6-5 and TRBJ1-6; the D is unclear. Germline V gives CDR1 MNHEY, CDR2 SVGAGI. Between the trimmed V and J ends, which lost 0 bases and 10 bases, there was a span of 13 bases. There are 15 residues in the CDR3. CDR3 protein: CASSYSNAGRSPLHF. The CDR3 nucleotides are TGTGCCAGCAGTTACTCGAATGCAGGACGGTCACCCCTCCACTTT.

This clonotype appeared a few times. The chain combines TRBV5-1 with TRBJ2-7; 7 nucleotides agree with TRBD2. Looked up from germline, CDR1 is SGHRS and CDR2 is YFSETQ. This CDR3 has 15 residues. Trimming removed 1 base from V and 0 bases from J; junction bases left unmatched: 4. The CDR3 nucleotides are TGCGCCAGCAGCTTGCAGGGCGGGGGCTCCTACGAGCAGTACTTC. It is translated as CASSLQGGGSYEQYF. The entire variable domain, with the rest obtained from reference TRBV5-1 and TRBJ2-7, is as follows: KAGVTQTPRYLIKTRGQQVTLSCSPISGHRSVSWYQQTPGQGLQFLFEYFSETQRNKGNFPGRFSGRQFSNSRSEMNVSTLELGDSALYLCASSLQGGGSYEQYFGPGTRLTVT.

This clonotype was seen a handful of times. The V call is TRBV29-1, the J call TRBJ2-7, with 7 bases that match TRBD1. CDR3 size: 15 residues. V shed 3 bases and J 0 bases; nucleotides not matched to a gene: 8. Germline V CDR1 and CDR2: SQVTM, ANQGSEA. CDR3 region: CSVDGDRAHSYEQYF. CDR3 nucleotides: TGCAGCGTTGATGGCGACAGGGCCCACTCCTACGAGCAGTACTTC.

This clonotype came up a few times. The rearrangement joins TRBV20-1 to TRBJ1-1; TRBD1 is a possible D gene (5 bases). The germline gives CDR1 DFQATT, CDR2 SNEGSKA (reference sequence). The CDR3 is 16 residues long. The V and J ends lost 6 bases and 1 base respectively, with 21 bases between them. Here the CDR3 DNA reads TGCAGTGCCATACCCCTGGCAGGGAGGTGGAACACTGAAGCTTTCTTT. The encoded protein is CSAIPLAGRWNTEAFF.